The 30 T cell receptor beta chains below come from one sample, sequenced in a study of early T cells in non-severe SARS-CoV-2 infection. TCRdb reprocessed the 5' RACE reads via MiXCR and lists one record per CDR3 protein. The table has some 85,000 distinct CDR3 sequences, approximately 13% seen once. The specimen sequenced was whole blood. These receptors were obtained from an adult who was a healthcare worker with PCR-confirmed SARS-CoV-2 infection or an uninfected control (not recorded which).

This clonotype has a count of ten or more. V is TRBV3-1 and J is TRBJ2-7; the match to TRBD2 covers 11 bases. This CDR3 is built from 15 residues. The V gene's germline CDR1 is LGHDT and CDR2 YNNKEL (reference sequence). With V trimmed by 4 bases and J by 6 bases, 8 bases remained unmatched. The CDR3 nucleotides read TGTGCCAGCAGCCCCCTTAGCGGGGGGGCGGTCGAGCAGTACTTC. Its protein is CASSPLSGGAVEQYF.

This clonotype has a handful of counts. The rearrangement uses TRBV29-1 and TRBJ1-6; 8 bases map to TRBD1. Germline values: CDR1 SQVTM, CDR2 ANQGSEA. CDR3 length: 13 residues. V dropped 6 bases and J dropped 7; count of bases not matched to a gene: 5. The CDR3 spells CSVQTGENSPLHF. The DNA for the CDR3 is TGCAGCGTCCAGACAGGGGAAAATTCACCCCTCCACTTT.

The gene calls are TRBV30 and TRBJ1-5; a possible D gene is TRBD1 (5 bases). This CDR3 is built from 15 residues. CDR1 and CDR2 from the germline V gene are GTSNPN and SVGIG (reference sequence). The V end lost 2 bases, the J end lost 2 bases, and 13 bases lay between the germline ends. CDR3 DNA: TGTGCCTGGAGTTCCTCAGGGAAGCGCAATCAGCCCCAGCATTTT. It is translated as CAWSSSGKRNQPQHF. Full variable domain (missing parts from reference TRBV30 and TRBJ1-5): SQTIHQWPATLVQPVGSPLSLECTVEGTSNPNLYWYRQAAGRGLQLLFYSVGIGQISSEVPQNLSASRPQDRQFILSSKKLLLSDSGFYLCAWSSSGKRNQPQHFGDGTRLSIL.

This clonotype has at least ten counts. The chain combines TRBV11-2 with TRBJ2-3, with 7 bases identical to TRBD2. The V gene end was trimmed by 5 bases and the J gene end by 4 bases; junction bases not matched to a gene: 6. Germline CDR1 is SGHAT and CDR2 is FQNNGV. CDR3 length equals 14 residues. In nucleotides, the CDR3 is TGTGCCAGCAGCCTCCGACTAGCCCCAGATACGCAGTATTTT. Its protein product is CASSLRLAPDTQYF.

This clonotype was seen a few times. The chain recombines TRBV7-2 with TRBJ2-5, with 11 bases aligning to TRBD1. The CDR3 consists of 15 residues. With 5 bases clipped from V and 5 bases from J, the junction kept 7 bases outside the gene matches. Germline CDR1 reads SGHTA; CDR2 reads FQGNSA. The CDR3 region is CASSPNRDRGETQYF. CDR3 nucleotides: TGTGCCAGCAGCCCGAACCGGGACAGGGGGGAGACCCAGTACTTC.

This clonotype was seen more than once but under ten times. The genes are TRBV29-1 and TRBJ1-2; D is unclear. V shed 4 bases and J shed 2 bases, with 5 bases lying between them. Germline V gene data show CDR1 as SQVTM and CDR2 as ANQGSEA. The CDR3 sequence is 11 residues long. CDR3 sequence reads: CSVVQNYGYTF. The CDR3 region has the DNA TGCAGCGTTGTACAGAACTATGGCTACACCTTC.

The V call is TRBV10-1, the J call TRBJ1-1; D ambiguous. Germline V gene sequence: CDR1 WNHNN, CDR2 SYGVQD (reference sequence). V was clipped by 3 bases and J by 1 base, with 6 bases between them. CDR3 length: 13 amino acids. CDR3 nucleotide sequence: TGCGCCAGCAGTGACCTTCAGAACACTGAAGCTTTCTTT. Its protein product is CASSDLQNTEAFF.

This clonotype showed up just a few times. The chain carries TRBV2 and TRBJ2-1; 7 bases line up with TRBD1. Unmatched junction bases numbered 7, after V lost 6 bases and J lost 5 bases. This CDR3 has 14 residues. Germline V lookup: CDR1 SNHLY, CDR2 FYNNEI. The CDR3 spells CASRNRGTHNEQFF. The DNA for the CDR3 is TGTGCCAGCAGGAACAGGGGAACTCACAATGAGCAGTTCTTC.

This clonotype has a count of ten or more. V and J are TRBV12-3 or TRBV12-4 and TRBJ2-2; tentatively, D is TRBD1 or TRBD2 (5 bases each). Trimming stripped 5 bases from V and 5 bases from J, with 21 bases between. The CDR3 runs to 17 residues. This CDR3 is CASSRFRDLLGTGELFF. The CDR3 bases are TGTGCCAGCAGTCGCTTCCGGGACCTCTTGGGGACCGGGGAGCTGTTTTTT.

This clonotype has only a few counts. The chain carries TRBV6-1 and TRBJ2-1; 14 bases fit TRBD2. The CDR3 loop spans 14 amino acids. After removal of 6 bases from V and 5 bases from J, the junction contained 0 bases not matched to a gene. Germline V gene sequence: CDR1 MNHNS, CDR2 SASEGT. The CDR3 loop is CASRTSGGDNEQFF. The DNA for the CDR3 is TGTGCCAGCAGGACTAGCGGGGGGGACAATGAGCAGTTCTTC.

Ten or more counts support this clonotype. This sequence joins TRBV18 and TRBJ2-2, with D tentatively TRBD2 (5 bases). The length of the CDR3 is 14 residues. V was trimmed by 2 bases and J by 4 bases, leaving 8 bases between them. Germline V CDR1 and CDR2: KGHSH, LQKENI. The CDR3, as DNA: TGTGCCAGCTCACCAGAGGGTATCACCGGGGAGCTGTTTTTT. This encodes CASSPEGITGELFF.

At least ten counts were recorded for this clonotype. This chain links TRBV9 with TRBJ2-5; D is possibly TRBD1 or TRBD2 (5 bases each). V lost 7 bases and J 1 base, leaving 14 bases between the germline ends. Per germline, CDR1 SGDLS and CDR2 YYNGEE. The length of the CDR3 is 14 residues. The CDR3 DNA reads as TGTGCCAGCGGGGGAGCATCAACCCAAGAGACCCAGTACTTC. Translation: CASGGASTQETQYF.

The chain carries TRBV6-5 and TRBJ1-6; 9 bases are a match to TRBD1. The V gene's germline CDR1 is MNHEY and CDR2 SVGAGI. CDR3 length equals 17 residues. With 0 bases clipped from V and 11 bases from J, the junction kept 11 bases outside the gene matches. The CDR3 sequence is CASSYSTSGTGMAPLHF. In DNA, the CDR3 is TGTGCCAGCAGTTACTCCACCTCCGGGACAGGGATGGCACCCCTCCACTTT.

The CDR3 sequence: CSAIHQGSTEAFF. The CDR3 DNA reads TGCAGTGCTATTCATCAGGGGAGCACTGAAGCTTTCTTT. The chain combines TRBV20-1 with TRBJ1-1; tentative D call: TRBD1 (6 bases). Trimming left V 4 bases short and J 4 bases short, with 13 bases between. The CDR3 is 13 amino acids. Germline loops: CDR1 DFQATT, CDR2 SNEGSKA (reference sequence).

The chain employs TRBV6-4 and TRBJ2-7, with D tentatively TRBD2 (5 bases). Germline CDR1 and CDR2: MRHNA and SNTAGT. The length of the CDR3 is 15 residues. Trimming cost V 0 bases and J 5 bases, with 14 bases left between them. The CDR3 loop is CASSDSAGEGNEQYF. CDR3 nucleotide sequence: TGTGCCAGCAGTGACTCGGCCGGGGAAGGGAACGAGCAGTACTTC.

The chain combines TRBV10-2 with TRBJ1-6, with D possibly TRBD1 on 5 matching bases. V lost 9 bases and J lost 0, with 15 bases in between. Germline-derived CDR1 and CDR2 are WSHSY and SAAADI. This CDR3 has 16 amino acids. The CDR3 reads CASRWTLYSYNSPLHF. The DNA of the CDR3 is TGCGCCAGTCGTTGGACACTCTACTCCTATAATTCACCCCTCCACTTT.

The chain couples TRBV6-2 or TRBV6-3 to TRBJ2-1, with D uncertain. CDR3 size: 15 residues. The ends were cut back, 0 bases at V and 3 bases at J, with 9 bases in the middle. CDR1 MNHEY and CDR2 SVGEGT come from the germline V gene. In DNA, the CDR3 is TGTGCCAGCAGTTACTCGGGTGACCACTACAATGAGCAGTTCTTC. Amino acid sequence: CASSYSGDHYNEQFF.

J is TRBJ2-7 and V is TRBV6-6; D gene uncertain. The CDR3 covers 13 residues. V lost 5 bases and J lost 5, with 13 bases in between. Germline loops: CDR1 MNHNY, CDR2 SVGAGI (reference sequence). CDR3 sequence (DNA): TGTGCCAGCAGTCATTACGATCGGGACGAGCAGTACTTC. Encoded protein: CASSHYDRDEQYF.

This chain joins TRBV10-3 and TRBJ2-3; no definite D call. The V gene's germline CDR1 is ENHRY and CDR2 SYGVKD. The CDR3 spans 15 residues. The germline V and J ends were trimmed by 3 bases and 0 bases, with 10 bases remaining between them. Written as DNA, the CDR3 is TGTGCCATCAGTGATGATCCCCCTAGCACAGATACGCAGTATTTT. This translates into CAISDDPPSTDTQYF.

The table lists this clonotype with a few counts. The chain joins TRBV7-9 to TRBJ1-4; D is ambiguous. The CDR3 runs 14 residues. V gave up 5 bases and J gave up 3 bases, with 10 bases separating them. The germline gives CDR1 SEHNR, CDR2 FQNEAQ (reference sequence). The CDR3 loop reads CASSPSRANEKLFF. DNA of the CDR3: TGTGCCAGCAGCCCCTCCAGAGCTAATGAAAAACTGTTTTTT.

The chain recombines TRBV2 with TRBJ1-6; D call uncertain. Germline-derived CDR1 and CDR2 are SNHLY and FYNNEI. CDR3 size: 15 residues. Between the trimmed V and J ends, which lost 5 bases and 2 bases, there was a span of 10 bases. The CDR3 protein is CASSSGGPYNSPLHF. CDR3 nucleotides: TGTGCCAGCAGTTCTGGAGGGCCCTATAATTCACCCCTCCACTTT.

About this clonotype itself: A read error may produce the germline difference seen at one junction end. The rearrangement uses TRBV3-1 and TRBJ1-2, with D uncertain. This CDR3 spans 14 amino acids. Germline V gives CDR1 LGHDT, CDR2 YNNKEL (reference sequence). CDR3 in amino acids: CASSQDRVNHGYTF. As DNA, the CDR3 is TGTGCCAGCAGCCAAGATCGAGTTAACCATGGCTACACCTTC.

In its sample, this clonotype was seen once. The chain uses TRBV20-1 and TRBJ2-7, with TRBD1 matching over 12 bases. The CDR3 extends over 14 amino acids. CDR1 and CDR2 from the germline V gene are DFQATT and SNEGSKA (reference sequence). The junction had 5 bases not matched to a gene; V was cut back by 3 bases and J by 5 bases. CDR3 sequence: CSASPGQGANEQYF. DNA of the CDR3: TGCAGTGCTAGCCCGGGACAGGGGGCGAACGAGCAGTACTTC.

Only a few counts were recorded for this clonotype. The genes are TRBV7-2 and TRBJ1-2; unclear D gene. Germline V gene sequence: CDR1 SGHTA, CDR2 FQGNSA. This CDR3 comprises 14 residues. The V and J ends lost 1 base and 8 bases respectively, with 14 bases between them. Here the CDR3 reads CASSLGTTAQGYTF. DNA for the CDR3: TGTGCCAGCAGCTTAGGTACAACAGCACAAGGCTACACCTTC.

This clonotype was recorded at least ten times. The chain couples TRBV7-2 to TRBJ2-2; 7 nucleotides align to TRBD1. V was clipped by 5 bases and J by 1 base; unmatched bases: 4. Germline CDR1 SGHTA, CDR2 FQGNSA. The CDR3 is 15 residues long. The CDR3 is CASSPNRGNTGELFF. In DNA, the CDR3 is TGTGCCAGCAGCCCGAACAGGGGGAACACCGGGGAGCTGTTTTTT.

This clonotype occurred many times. The CDR3 coding sequence is TGCAGCGTCTCCTCTGGACCGACTGAAGCTTTCTTT. Encoded protein: CSVSSGPTEAFF. This chain joins TRBV29-1 and TRBJ1-1; D gene ambiguous. The CDR3 extends over 12 amino acids. Trimming left V 6 bases short and J 5 bases short, with 13 bases between. Germline loops: CDR1 SQVTM, CDR2 ANQGSEA.

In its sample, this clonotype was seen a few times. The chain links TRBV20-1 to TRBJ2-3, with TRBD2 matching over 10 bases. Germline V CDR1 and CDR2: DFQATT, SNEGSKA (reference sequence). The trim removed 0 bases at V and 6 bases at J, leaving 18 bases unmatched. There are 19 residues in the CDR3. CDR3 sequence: CSARDLKGEASGGPDTQYF. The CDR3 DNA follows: TGCAGTGCTAGAGATCTTAAGGGGGAGGCTAGCGGGGGACCCGATACGCAGTATTTT.

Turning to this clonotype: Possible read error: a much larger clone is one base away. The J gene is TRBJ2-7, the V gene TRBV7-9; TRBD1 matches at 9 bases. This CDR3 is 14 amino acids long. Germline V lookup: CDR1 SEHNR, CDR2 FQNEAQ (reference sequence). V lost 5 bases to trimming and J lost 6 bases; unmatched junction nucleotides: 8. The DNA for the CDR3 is TGTGCCAGCAGCCCGACAGGGGGTATCGGCGAGCAGTACTTC. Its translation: CASSPTGGIGEQYF.

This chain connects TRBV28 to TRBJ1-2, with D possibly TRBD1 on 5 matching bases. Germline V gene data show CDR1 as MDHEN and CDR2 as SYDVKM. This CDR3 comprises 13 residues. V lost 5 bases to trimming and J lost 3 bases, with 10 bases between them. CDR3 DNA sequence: TGTGCCAGCAGTAGAGACAGACACTATGGCTACACCTTC. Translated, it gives CASSRDRHYGYTF.

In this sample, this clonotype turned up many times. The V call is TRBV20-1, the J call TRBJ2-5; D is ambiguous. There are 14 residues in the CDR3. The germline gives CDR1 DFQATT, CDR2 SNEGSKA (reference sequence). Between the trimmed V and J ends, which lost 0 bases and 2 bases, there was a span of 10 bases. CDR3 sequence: CSARDKMRQETQYF. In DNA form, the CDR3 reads TGCAGTGCTAGAGATAAGATGAGGCAAGAGACCCAGTACTTC.